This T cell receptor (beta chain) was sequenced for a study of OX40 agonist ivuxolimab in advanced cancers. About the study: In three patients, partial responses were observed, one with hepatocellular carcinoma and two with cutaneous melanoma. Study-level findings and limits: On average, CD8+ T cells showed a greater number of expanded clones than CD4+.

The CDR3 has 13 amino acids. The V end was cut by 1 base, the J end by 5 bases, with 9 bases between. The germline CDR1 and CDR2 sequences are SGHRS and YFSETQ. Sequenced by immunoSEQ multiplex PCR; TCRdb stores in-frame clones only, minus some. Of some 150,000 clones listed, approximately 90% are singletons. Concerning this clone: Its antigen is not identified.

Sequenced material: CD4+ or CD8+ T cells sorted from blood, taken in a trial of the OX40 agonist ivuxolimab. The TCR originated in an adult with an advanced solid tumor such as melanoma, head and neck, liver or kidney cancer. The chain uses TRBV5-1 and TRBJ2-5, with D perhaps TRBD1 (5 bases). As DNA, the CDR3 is TGCGCCAGCAGCTTGAATGGGGCTGAGACCCAGTACTTC. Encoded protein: CASSLNGAETQYF. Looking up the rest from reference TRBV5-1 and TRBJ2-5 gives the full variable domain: KAGVTQTPRYLIKTRGQQVTLSCSPISGHRSVSWYQQTPGQGLQFLFEYFSETQRNKGNFPGRFSGRQFSNSRSEMNVSTLELGDSALYLCASSLNGAETQYFGPGTRLLVL.